The clone carrying this T cell receptor beta chain has only one observation. This CDR3 region has 15 residues. Deletions cut 1 base from V and 2 bases from J, with 10 bases between. Germline lookup yields CDR1 LNHDA and CDR2 SQIVND (reference sequence). The data originate from a study of shared clonotypes between healthy human individuals. Sequencing was performed with immunoSEQ multiplex PCR; in TCRdb, only in-frame clones are kept and a portion is missing. The sample contains a few million clones, approximately 92% of which appear only once. This TCR derives from a man aged 18 to 35 in good health. Input material: naive CD4+ T cells sorted from blood. The subset is: CD45RA+ positively selected. V and J are TRBV19 and TRBJ2-3; D possibly matches TRBD1 or TRBD2 (5 bases each). Written as DNA, the CDR3 is TGTGCCAGTAGTATAGGGGACGAGAACACAGATACGCAGTATTTT. It specifies CASSIGDENTDTQYF.